A selection of T cell receptor beta chains follows, all from one sample in a study of blood T cell repertoires in COVID-19. The repertoire was sequenced with immunoSEQ multiplex PCR; TCRdb's copy has only in-frame clones and lacks some. The sample comprises roughly 290,000 clones, approximately 85% of which are singletons, and 0.7% to 1% rests with the top ten. Source material: peripheral blood. Source of these receptors: a human donor with COVID-19, enrolled during active disease. The donor label of this sample is uncertain. CDR3s include the opening cysteine and the closing phenylalanine or tryptophan. Each record gives: CDR3 length, V gene, J gene, clone size, CDR3 protein. A row's size may be missing; if present it is once, few, many or a size class.

17,TRBV7-3,TRBJ2-2,-,CASSLELAGVRTGELFF
17,TRBV5-1,TRBJ1-4,-,CASSLEGRGFAGGKLFF
13,TRBV3-1/TRBV3-2,TRBJ1-5,-,CASSPATGQPQHF
17,TRBV29-1,TRBJ2-1,-,CSVPASGEKTSYNEQFF
14,TRBV6-5,TRBJ1-1,few,CASRSGTGSTEAFF
13,TRBV29-1,TRBJ2-7,-,CSVEGQGRYEQYF
15,TRBV6-6,TRBJ1-1,-,CASSETGVPKPEAFF
13,TRBV5-4,TRBJ2-7,-,CASSSGTGYEQYF
13,TRBV19,TRBJ1-4,few,CASSIGVGEKLFF
12,TRBV19,TRBJ2-3,-,CASSSPGDTQYF
14,TRBV6-5,TRBJ1-5,-,CASTTGGGGQPQHF
16,TRBV9,TRBJ2-3,-,CASSVEIGATGDTQYF
16,TRBV5-1,TRBJ1-1,-,CASSLRGTDTNTEAFF
17,TRBV3-1/TRBV3-2,TRBJ2-2,-,CASSHPGLAENTGELFF
15,TRBV7-3,TRBJ1-2,-,CASSLGGGEGYGYTF
16,TRBV11-2,TRBJ2-7,-,CASSLGGGRVFYEQYF